The rows below give T cell receptor beta chains drawn from one sample of a study of Graves' ophthalmopathy and Graves' hyperthyroidism. In TCRdb, the multiplex PCR reads were re-called with MiXCR into one record per CDR3 protein. The repertoire holds some 1.1 million distinct CDR3 sequences, less than 45% seen once, with 11% in the top ten. The sample taken for sequencing was peripheral blood or thyroid tissue (not recorded which). The receptors come from an adult man with Graves' hyperthyroidism. CDR3s include the opening cysteine and the closing phenylalanine or tryptophan. The D gene is left open where the match is weak. Only part of the rows carry a size: once, few, many, or a class if the clone is expanded.

>NA|TRBJ2-7|TRBV7-9|NA
CASSPRTYFYGSRRRRTEQYF
TGTGCCAGCAGCCCGCGAACCTACTTTTACGGGAGTCGGCGTCGGAGGACCGAGCAGTACTTC
>many|TRBJ1-1|TRBV4-1|TRBD1
CASSPRDRVNTEAFF
TGCGCCAGCAGCCCCCGGGACAGGGTGAACACTGAAGCTTTCTTT
>many|TRBJ2-7|TRBV20-1|TRBD2
CSARDPSGYEQYF
TGTAGTGCTAGAGATCCTAGCGGCTACGAGCAGTACTTC
>many|TRBJ1-2|TRBV5-1|NA
CASSLPAMDNYGYTF
TGCGCCAGCAGCTTGCCCGCAATGGATAACTATGGCTACACCTTC
>NA|TRBJ2-5|TRBV11-2|TRBD2
CASSLETGGSQYF
TGTGCCAGCAGCTTAGAAACCGGGGGGTCCCAGTACTTC
>NA|TRBJ1-2|TRBV19|NA
CASSPGAPRAGNTF
TGTGCCAGTAGTCCAGGGGCGCCGCGGGCTGGAAACACCTTC
>NA|TRBJ1-2|TRBV7-9|NA
CASSLASTRGYTF
TGTGCCAGCAGCTTAGCTTCCACCCGGGGCTACACCTTC
>few|TRBJ1-2|TRBV27|TRBD1
CASSPQDRGVARGYTF
TGTGCCAGCAGTCCCCAGGACAGGGGAGTTGCTCGGGGCTACACCTTC
>many|TRBJ2-2|TRBV20-1|NA
CSASSLNTGELFF
TGCAGTGCTAGTAGCCTGAACACCGGGGAGCTGTTTTTT
>NA|TRBJ2-5|TRBV2|NA
CASSEEWGAGDQPQYF
TGTGCCAGCAGTGAAGAGTGGGGGGCGGGGGATCAGCCCCAGTACTTC
>NA|TRBJ2-6|TRBV29-1|TRBD2
CSVVPPGTNSGANVLTF
TGCAGCGTTGTCCCACCCGGGACTAACTCTGGGGCCAACGTCCTGACTTTC
>NA|TRBJ2-2|TRBV5-1|TRBD2
CASSTGLAHGDTGELFF
TGCGCCAGCAGCACGGGACTAGCCCACGGCGACACCGGGGAGCTGTTTTTT
>NA|TRBJ2-2|TRBV19|NA
CASNTLGGNTGELFF
TGTGCCAGTAACACCCTGGGGGGGAACACCGGGGAGCTGTTTTTT
>few|TRBJ2-7|TRBV6-6|NA
CASNPGSRGNEQYF
TGTGCCAGCAACCCGGGATCCCGGGGGAACGAGCAGTACTTC
>many|TRBJ2-2|TRBV4-3|TRBD2
CASSQGLAGSTGELFF
TGCGCCAGCAGCCAAGGGCTAGCGGGAAGTACCGGGGAGCTGTTTTTT
>NA|TRBJ1-1|TRBV6-5|NA
CASSHREATEAFF
TGTGCCAGCAGTCACAGGGAGGCCACTGAAGCTTTCTTT
>many|TRBJ1-2|TRBV6-5|NA
CASSSHRTLYGYTF
TGTGCCAGCAGTTCGCATAGGACCCTCTATGGCTACACCTTC
>many|TRBJ2-2|TRBV11-2|NA
CASSLPGGELFF
TGTGCCAGCAGCTTACCGGGCGGGGAGCTGTTTTTT
>many|TRBJ1-2|TRBV5-1|NA
CASSTWGSVKGYTF
TGCGCCAGCAGTACGTGGGGGAGCGTTAAGGGCTACACCTTC
>NA|TRBJ2-7|TRBV4-3|TRBD1
CASSRGGQGYEQCF
TGCGCCAGCAGCCGTGGGGGACAGGGCTACGAGCAGTGCTTC
>many|TRBJ1-5|TRBV13|NA
CASSEARMKGRGQPQHF
TGTGCCAGCAGCGAAGCGAGGATGAAGGGTCGAGGACAGCCCCAGCATTTT
>NA|TRBJ1-1|TRBV20-1|NA
CSAKAQGPVWNTEAFF
TGCAGTGCTAAAGCACAAGGACCGGTTTGGAACACTGAAGCTTTCTTT
>few|TRBJ2-7|TRBV6-6|NA
CASSYVREPYEQYF
TGTGCCAGCAGTTACGTCAGGGAACCCTACGAGCAGTACTTC
>NA|TRBJ2-7|TRBV20-1|TRBD2
CSAKGAGAVVREQYF
TGCAGTGCAAAGGGAGCGGGAGCCGTTGTGCGGGAGCAGTACTTC
>few|TRBJ1-1|TRBV10-3|NA
CASSNLHSGNTEAFF
TGTGCCAGCAGTAACTTACACTCTGGGAACACTGAAGCTTTCTTT
>NA|TRBJ1-6|TRBV10-3|NA
CAISRAGGTFHF
TGTGCCATCAGTAGGGCGGGAGGGACCTTCCACTTT
>few|TRBJ1-2|TRBV29-1|NA
CSVEDLRGYGYTF
TGCAGCGTTGAAGATCTCCGAGGGTATGGCTACACCTTC
>few|TRBJ2-2|TRBV7-2|TRBD2
CASSLARVAGSNTGELFF
TGTGCCAGCAGCTTAGCCAGGGTAGCGGGATCGAACACCGGGGAGCTGTTTTTT
>many|TRBJ1-1|TRBV20-1|NA
CSARDRERGTEAFF
TGCAGTGCTAGAGACAGGGAGAGGGGCACTGAAGCTTTCTTT
>NA|TRBJ1-3|TRBV5-6|NA
CASSLERGARNTIYF
TGTGCCAGCAGCTTGGAGCGGGGAGCGAGAAACACCATATATTTT
>NA|TRBJ1-4|TRBV7-2|TRBD1
CASSLRQGVYEKLFF
TGTGCCAGCAGCTTAAGACAGGGGGTTTATGAAAAACTGTTTTTT
>NA|TRBJ2-2|TRBV4-1|TRBD1
CASSQRSDRGFRELFF
TGCGCCAGCAGCCAACGATCGGACAGGGGGTTCCGGGAGCTGTTTTTT
>once|TRBJ1-1|TRBV29-1|NA
CSVAVGLASTEAFF
TGCAGCGTTGCGGTGGGACTAGCGAGCACTGAAGCTTTCTTT
>many|TRBJ1-5|TRBV15|NA
CATSRVGDNNQPQHF
TGTGCCACCAGCAGGGTAGGAGACAACAATCAGCCCCAGCATTTT
>NA|TRBJ2-7|TRBV29-1|NA
CSVKQGFYEQYF
TGCAGCGTTAAACAGGGCTTCTACGAGCAGTACTTC
>NA|TRBJ1-1|TRBV7-6|NA
CASSLAEHQMNTEAFF
TGTGCCAGCAGCTTAGCGGAGCACCAAATGAACACTGAAGCTTTCTTT
>many|TRBJ2-7|TRBV20-1|NA
CSARDIRFSYEQYF
TGCAGTGCTAGAGATATCAGGTTCAGTTACGAGCAGTACTTC
>few|TRBJ1-3|TRBV20-1|TRBD1
CSARDPGGGGNTIYF
TGCAGTGCTAGAGACCCCGGAGGGGGCGGAAACACCATATATTTT
>NA|TRBJ1-3|TRBV3-1|NA
CASRGGGSAGNTIYF
TGTGCCAGCCGTGGAGGGGGATCGGCGGGAAACACCATATATTTT
>many|TRBJ1-2|TRBV15|NA
CATSRDRSGYTF
TGTGCCACCAGCAGAGATAGGTCTGGCTACACCTTC
>NA|TRBJ1-1|TRBV10-2|NA
CASSYSPRGWTTEAFF
TGTGCCAGCAGTTACTCGCCCAGGGGTTGGACCACTGAAGCTTTCTTT
>NA|TRBJ2-5|TRBV5-1|TRBD2
CASRVGTSVQETQYF
TGCGCCAGCAGAGTGGGGACTAGCGTCCAAGAGACCCAGTACTTC
>NA|TRBJ2-6|TRBV10-3|TRBD1
CASSGQGGSRSGANVLTF
TGTGCCAGCAGTGGACAGGGGGGCTCCCGCTCTGGGGCCAACGTCCTGACTTTC
>many|TRBJ2-7|TRBV7-8|NA
CASSLSIWGAGEQYF
TGTGCCAGCAGCTTAAGTATTTGGGGAGCGGGTGAGCAGTACTTC
>NA|TRBJ1-4|TRBV5-8|TRBD1
CASTPTGLGEKLFF
TGTGCCAGCACCCCGACAGGGCTAGGCGAAAAACTGTTTTTT
>many|TRBJ1-2|TRBV7-6|TRBD1
CASSSQGISGYTF
TGTGCCAGCAGCTCACAGGGGATCAGTGGCTACACCTTC
>many|TRBJ2-2|TRBV29-1|NA
CSVDGRENTGELFF
TGCAGCGTTGATGGCAGGGAGAACACCGGGGAGCTGTTTTTT
>many|TRBJ2-7|TRBV19|TRBD1
CASSMTGVNEQYF
TGTGCCAGTAGTATGACAGGGGTGAACGAGCAGTACTTC
>many|TRBJ1-5|TRBV25-1|TRBD1
CASSAGTGVQPQHF
TGTGCCAGCAGCGCCGGGACAGGGGTTCAGCCCCAGCATTTT
>NA|TRBJ1-1|TRBV25-1|NA
CASSEFPGRDREAFF
TGTGCCAGCAGTGAATTCCCGGGGCGGGACCGAGAAGCTTTCTTT
>many|TRBJ2-2|TRBV14|NA
CASSRQNTGELFF
TGTGCCAGCAGCCGACAGAACACCGGGGAGCTGTTTTTT